The 29 T cell receptor beta chains presented below share a single source sample, sequenced in a study of cytomegalovirus exposure and HLA in healthy donors. Using immunoSEQ multiplex PCR, the repertoire was profiled, and TCRdb retains in-frame clones only, with some absent. The top ten clones hold over 1% of a sample with 100,000 to 150,000 clones, around 94% of them seen once. Material for sequencing was PBMCs. These receptors all stem from a woman between 18 and 29 years old in good health and CMV-seronegative.

V gene TRBV19 combines with J gene TRBJ1-2; D is possibly TRBD1 (5 bases). In germline, CDR1 is LNHDA, CDR2 SQIVND (reference sequence). The CDR3 is made up of 14 amino acids. V dropped 3 bases and J dropped 6 bases, with 14 bases sitting between them. The CDR3 DNA reads TGTGCCAGTAGTATCCGGACATACTACAATGGCTACACCTTC. As protein: CASSIRTYYNGYTF. Complete variable domain (other parts from reference TRBV19 and TRBJ1-2): DGGITQSPKYLFRKEGQNVTLSCEQNLNHDAMYWYRQDPGQGLRLIYYSQIVNDFQKGDIAEGYSVSREKKESFPLTVTSAQKNPTAFYLCASSIRTYYNGYTFGSGTRLTVV.

The rearrangement uses TRBV6-5 and TRBJ2-3, with 8 nucleotides matching TRBD2. Per the germline V gene, CDR1 is MNHEY and CDR2 is SVGAGI. V shed 0 bases, J shed 8 bases, and the junction held 10 bases outside the gene matches. The CDR3 is made up of 16 amino acids. The CDR3 nucleotides read TGTGCCAGCAGTTACTCTTCGGGGGGGGTGGTGGGTACGCAGTATTTT. Protein sequence: CASSYSSGGVVGTQYF.

V is TRBV18 and J is TRBJ2-7, with 12 bases aligning to TRBD2. The trim removed 3 bases at V and 7 bases at J, leaving 7 bases unmatched. The germline gives CDR1 KGHSH, CDR2 LQKENI. CDR3 size: 15 residues. This CDR3 is CASSPRLAGEEEQYF. The CDR3 nucleotides are TGTGCCAGCTCACCCCGACTAGCGGGAGAGGAAGAGCAGTACTTC.

The chain couples TRBV28 to TRBJ1-1; 9 bases agree with TRBD1. Germline trimming cut 2 bases from V and 5 bases from J; bases unmatched to any gene: 6. The CDR3 consists of 15 residues. The germline gives CDR1 MDHEN, CDR2 SYDVKM. The CDR3 coding sequence is TGTGCCAGCAGTTTAGGACAGGGGTTAGCGACTGAAGCTTTCTTT. Its translation is CASSLGQGLATEAFF. Filled out from reference TRBV28 and TRBJ1-1, the complete variable domain reads DVKVTQSSRYLVKRTGEKVFLECVQDMDHENMFWYRQDPGLGLRLIYFSYDVKMKEKGDIPEGYSVSREKKERFSLILESASTNQTSMYLCASSLGQGLATEAFFGQGTRLTVV.

The chain recombines TRBV7-2 with TRBJ2-2; 7 nucleotides line up with TRBD2. Germline values: CDR1 SGHTA, CDR2 FQGNSA. Germline trimming cut 3 bases from V and 1 base from J; bases unmatched to any gene: 2. The CDR3 is 15 residues long. The CDR3 loop reads CASSFSGGNTGELFF. The CDR3 DNA is TGTGCCAGCAGCTTCTCGGGGGGGAACACCGGGGAGCTGTTTTTT.

CDR3 coding DNA: TGCGCCAGCAGTCAACCCGGACAGGGGCATAGCAATCAGCCCCAGCATTTT. Protein: CASSQPGQGHSNQPQHF. The chain employs TRBV23-1 and TRBJ1-5; 9 bases line up with TRBD1. TRBV23-1 is noted as an ORF with a role that remains uncertain. The CDR3 loop spans 17 amino acids. With V trimmed by 2 bases and J by 0 bases, 5 bases remained unmatched.

The chain carries TRBV28 and TRBJ2-7, with D possibly matching TRBD1 (6 bases). Germline CDR1 reads MDHEN; CDR2 reads SYDVKM. V was trimmed by 3 bases and J by 6 bases, leaving 15 bases between them. CDR3 length equals 14 residues. The CDR3 region is CASSFVRGSSEQYF. As DNA, the CDR3 is TGTGCCAGCAGTTTTGTCAGGGGATCGTCCGAGCAGTACTTC.

The chain employs TRBV7-8 and TRBJ2-3, with TRBD2 identical over 11 bases. This CDR3 is 20 amino acids long. Germline CDR1 and CDR2: SGHVS and FQNEAQ. V lost 0 bases, J lost 1 base, and 12 bases stayed unmatched. CDR3 loop: CASSLAGLAGGPRRTDTQYF. CDR3 nucleotides: TGTGCCAGCAGCTTAGCGGGCCTAGCGGGAGGACCGCGACGCACAGATACGCAGTATTTT.

The chain recombines TRBV27 with TRBJ2-1; TRBD2 might be the D (5 bases). The CDR3 contains 14 residues. Germline values: CDR1 MNHEY, CDR2 SMNVEV (reference sequence). Trimming pared 7 bases from V and 0 bases from J, leaving 10 bases between. The CDR3 DNA reads as TGTGCCAGCAAGCGGTTAAACTCCTACAATGAGCAGTTCTTC. Protein sequence: CASKRLNSYNEQFF.

The J gene is TRBJ1-2, the V gene TRBV9, with 10 positions matching TRBD1. CDR3 size: 14 residues. Germline CDR1 reads SGDLS; CDR2 reads YYNGEE. The V and J ends lost 4 bases and 3 bases, in that order; junction bases with no gene match: 3. The CDR3 sequence is CASSPGQGDYGYTF. As DNA, the CDR3 is TGTGCCAGCAGCCCTGGACAGGGGGACTATGGCTACACCTTC.

Here the CDR3 reads CASSQDFSGYTF. The DNA for the CDR3 is TGTGCCAGCAGCCAAGATTTTAGTGGCTACACCTTC. The rearrangement uses TRBV14 and TRBJ1-2, with D unclear. V lost 0 bases and J 7 bases, leaving 6 bases between the germline ends. Germline values: CDR1 SGHDN, CDR2 FVKESK. This CDR3 has 12 residues.

A few counts support this clone. This sequence joins TRBV29-1 and TRBJ1-1; 8 nucleotides agree with TRBD1. Germline V gene sequence: CDR1 SQVTM, CDR2 ANQGSEA. With V trimmed by 7 bases and J by 1 base, 8 bases remained unmatched. The CDR3 is 14 residues long. The chain's CDR3 is CSGGQGNRNTEAFF. Written as DNA, the CDR3 is TGCAGCGGTGGACAGGGAAATAGGAACACTGAAGCTTTCTTT. Complete variable domain (other parts from reference TRBV29-1 and TRBJ1-1): SAVISQKPSRDICQRGTSLTIQCQVDSQVTMMFWYRQQPGQSLTLIATANQGSEATYESGFVIDKFPISRPNLTFSTLTVSNMSPEDSSIYLCSGGQGNRNTEAFFGQGTRLTVV.

This clone was found once. The chain employs TRBV5-5 and TRBJ1-4; D gene ambiguous. This CDR3 has 14 residues. Germline loops: CDR1 SGHKS, CDR2 YYEKEE (reference sequence). V was trimmed by 3 bases and J by 4 bases, leaving 10 bases between them. CDR3 protein: CASSSRVLNEKLFF. The CDR3 coding sequence is TGTGCCAGCAGCTCCCGGGTCCTTAATGAAAAACTGTTTTTT.

The rearrangement links TRBV4-2 to TRBJ2-3; tentatively, D is TRBD2 (6 bases). This CDR3 has 17 residues. The germline gives CDR1 LGHNA, CDR2 YNFKEQ. V was shortened by 3 bases and J by 0 bases, with 16 bases between the two germline ends. The CDR3 spells CASSQPLGGASTDTQYF. The CDR3, as DNA: TGTGCCAGCAGCCAGCCCTTAGGCGGGGCTAGCACAGATACGCAGTATTTT.

The chain links TRBV1 to TRBJ2-3; TRBD2, as called in the table, went unchecked against the DNA. TRBV1 is a documented pseudogene. CDR3 size: 18 residues. CDR3 bases: TGCACCAGCGGCAGACTAGCGGGGAGGGCCCTGAGCGCAGATACGCAGTATTTT. Translating it yields CTSGRLAGRALSADTQYF.

The CDR3 DNA sequence: TGTGCCAGCAGTTCTGAGGACAGACAGACCCAGTACTTC. Protein sequence: CASSSEDRQTQYF. The chain uses TRBV28 and TRBJ2-5; possible D gene TRBD1, 6 bases. The germline V gene encodes CDR1 MDHEN and CDR2 SYDVKM. CDR3 length: 13 amino acids. The V and J ends lost 4 bases and 6 bases respectively, with 12 bases between them.

The CDR3 loop reads CASSPSGTANYGYTF. The CDR3 DNA is TGTGCCAGCAGCCCCTCCGGGACAGCTAACTATGGCTACACCTTC. This chain connects TRBV9 to TRBJ1-2, with 7 bases that match TRBD1. The germline V gene has CDR1 SGDLS and CDR2 YYNGEE. The CDR3 loop spans 15 amino acids. With 4 bases clipped from V and 0 bases from J, the junction kept 6 bases outside the gene matches.

This rearrangement joins TRBV19 to TRBJ2-1, with a weak D call TRBD2 (5 bases). Germline-derived CDR1 and CDR2 are LNHDA and SQIVND (reference sequence). The length of the CDR3 is 13 residues. Trimming pared 6 bases from V and 8 bases from J, leaving 14 bases between. The CDR3 sequence is CASRRTGNDEQFF. The CDR3 DNA is TGTGCCAGTAGGAGGACGGGGAACGATGAGCAGTTCTTC.

The chain is built from TRBV6-5 and TRBJ1-2; D remains unclear. The CDR3 extends over 14 amino acids. Germline assignment: CDR1 MNHEY and CDR2 SVGAGI. Trimming removed 9 bases from V and 3 bases from J, with 17 bases in between. The CDR3 reads CASLSDPRDYGYTF. The CDR3 region has the DNA TGTGCCAGTCTATCTGATCCGAGGGACTATGGCTACACCTTC.

The chain links TRBV5-6 to TRBJ2-5, with 7 bases lining up with TRBD1. Per the germline V gene, CDR1 is SGHDT and CDR2 is YYEEEE. The V and J ends lost 4 bases and 1 base, in that order; junction bases with no gene match: 4. The CDR3 is 14 residues long. The CDR3 region is CASSIRQGQETQYF. The CDR3 bases are TGTGCCAGCAGCATCAGACAGGGCCAAGAGACCCAGTACTTC.

The chain recombines TRBV11-3 with TRBJ2-7; D is unresolved. Germline CDR1 reads SGHNT; CDR2 reads YENEEA. This CDR3 region has 13 residues. V was cut by 2 bases and J by 3 bases, with 8 bases left in between. The CDR3 spells CASSLSQNYEQYF. The CDR3 region has the DNA TGTGCCAGCAGCTTATCTCAGAACTACGAGCAGTACTTC. The variable domain in full, with the rest retrieved from reference TRBV11-3 and TRBJ2-7, is EAGVVQSPRYKIIEKKQPVAFWCNPISGHNTLYWYLQNLGQGPELLIRYENEEAVDDSQLPKDRFSAERLKGVDSTLKIQPAELGDSAVYLCASSLSQNYEQYFGPGTRLTVT.

The chain links TRBV27 to TRBJ2-5; 7 bases match TRBD2. With V trimmed by 5 bases and J by 5 bases, 14 bases remained unmatched. CDR3 length: 16 residues. Germline CDR1 is MNHEY and CDR2 is SMNVEV (reference sequence). CDR3 DNA sequence: TGTGCCAGCAGTCCGCTAGCGGTGAGGGTTCAGGAGACCCAGTACTTC. This codes for CASSPLAVRVQETQYF.

The chain couples TRBV11-2 to TRBJ2-1; the match to TRBD2 covers 14 bases. V was pared by 3 bases and J by 7 bases, with 5 bases of the junction left unmatched. Germline-derived CDR1 and CDR2 are SGHAT and FQNNGV. CDR3 length: 16 residues. This chain's CDR3 is CASSFTTSGGVNEQFF. The CDR3 DNA reads as TGTGCCAGCAGCTTCACGACTAGCGGGGGGGTGAATGAGCAGTTCTTC.

This rearrangement joins TRBV4-1 to TRBJ2-5, with TRBD2 matching 8 bases. The ends lost 1 base at V and 1 base at J; junction bases unmatched: 5. The CDR3 is made up of 16 amino acids. Germline values: CDR1 MGHRA, CDR2 YSYEKL. The CDR3 spells CASSQVIGGAQETQYF. The CDR3 coding sequence is TGCGCCAGCAGCCAAGTAATCGGGGGGGCCCAAGAGACCCAGTACTTC.

V and J are TRBV5-6 and TRBJ1-4; 7 bases line up with TRBD1. Trimming removed 4 bases from V and 7 bases from J; junction bases left unmatched: 10. The CDR3 loop spans 15 amino acids. CDR1 is SGHDT and CDR2 is YYEEEE in the germline V gene. For the CDR3, the DNA is TGTGCCAGCAGCCTAACAGGGGTGAAGACTGAAAAACTGTTTTTT. It codes for CASSLTGVKTEKLFF.

This sequence joins TRBV7-3 and TRBJ2-1; D perhaps matches TRBD2 (7 bases). V gave up 2 bases and J gave up 8 bases, with 13 bases separating them. Germline CDR1 is SGHTA and CDR2 is FQGTGA. This CDR3 is 14 amino acids long. This CDR3 reads CASSLGGAYDEQFF. As DNA, the CDR3 is TGTGCCAGCAGCTTAGGGGGGGCGTACGATGAGCAGTTCTTC.

The chain combines TRBV30 with TRBJ1-2, with TRBD1 as a possible D gene (5 bases). This CDR3 spans 14 amino acids. The V end lost 6 bases, the J end lost 0 bases, and 14 bases lay between the germline ends. Per the germline V gene, CDR1 is GTSNPN and CDR2 is SVGIG (reference sequence). The CDR3 reads CACVGPVSNYGYTF. In DNA form, the CDR3 reads TGTGCCTGTGTGGGGCCCGTCTCTAACTATGGCTACACCTTC.

The chain is built from TRBV6-5 and TRBJ2-3; D is unresolved. Germline CDR1 and CDR2: MNHEY and SVGAGI. The CDR3 is made up of 11 amino acids. V lost 6 bases and J 4 bases, leaving 5 bases between the germline ends. The CDR3 region is CASSRADTQYF. DNA of the CDR3: TGTGCCAGCAGCCGTGCAGATACGCAGTATTTT.

This clone was counted a single time. The chain has TRBV28 and TRBJ1-2; tentatively, D is TRBD1 (5 bases). This CDR3 is 15 amino acids long. V was shortened by 6 bases and J by 0 bases, with 14 bases between the two germline ends. Germline CDR1 MDHEN, CDR2 SYDVKM. CDR3 in amino acids: CASRGWGPANYGYTF. For the CDR3, the DNA is TGTGCCAGCAGGGGCTGGGGCCCGGCTAACTATGGCTACACCTTC.